This T cell receptor beta chain was identified during a study of blood T cell repertoires in COVID-19. At the level of the study: The origin of the acute and convalescent COVID-19 samples was the United States, Italy and Spain.

Germline CDR1 MDHEN, CDR2 SYDVKM. With 4 bases clipped from V and 7 bases from J, the junction kept 8 bases outside the gene matches. This CDR3 has 14 amino acids. Seattle cases were enrolled at active infection and followed longitudinally. This clone was seen more than once but under ten times. Produced via immunoSEQ multiplex PCR; TCRdb's table is partial and in-frame only. The top ten clones hold roughly 1% of a sample with more than 300,000 clones, 90% of them seen once. The specimen sequenced was peripheral blood. The rearrangement links TRBV28 to TRBJ1-2; TRBD1 matches at 8 bases. The TCR sequence derives from a woman in her 40s with COVID-19, enrolled during active disease. The DNA for the CDR3 is TGTGCCAGCAGTTCCACAGGGGGACAAGTTGGCTACACCTTC. Encoded protein: CASSSTGGQVGYTF.